This TCR beta chain was sequenced in a study of T cells in Graves' hyperthyroidism and ophthalmopathy. This clonotype was counted a few times. In germline, CDR1 is DFQATT, CDR2 SNEGSKA (reference sequence). V lost 3 bases and J 0 bases, leaving 17 bases between the germline ends. This CDR3 contains 17 residues. RNA transcripts were the template for amplifying TCR beta CDR3 regions. When the TCR CDR3 underwent first-round RT-PCR, the HTBI primer set was used. One entry per CDR3 protein, called by TCRdb with MiXCR from the multiplex PCR reads. The table lists about 210,000 distinct CDR3 sequences, approximately 17% of them singletons.

The TCR originated in a man in his fifties or sixties with Graves' hyperthyroidism. The chain combines TRBV20-1 with TRBJ1-4; D is uncertain. Sequencing input: blood. CDR3 coding DNA: TGCAGTGCTAGGCAGAACACTATATTTGCAACTAATGAAAAACTGTTTTTT. It codes for CSARQNTIFATNEKLFF.